This T cell receptor beta chain was recovered during a study of T cell responses to AZD1222 COVID-19 vaccine. Notes on the study in general: A mostly white British donor set with more females was recruited, and clonal diversity was possibly underestimated.

The repertoire was sequenced with immunoSEQ multiplex PCR; TCRdb's copy has only in-frame clones and lacks some. The sample yields more than 90,000 clones, around 87% seen once. Germline CDR1 ENHRY, CDR2 SYGVKD. CDR3 size: 12 residues. J lost 7 bases, V lost 10 bases, and 9 bases had no gene match. This clone was seen only once. No antigen is known for it. The genes are TRBV10-3 and TRBJ2-7, with 8 positions matching TRBD2. The material sequenced was peripheral blood, taken 28 days after the second AZD1222 dose. The sequence was obtained from an adult who received the AZD1222 COVID-19 vaccine. The CDR3 sequence is CATRGGPKEQYF. The CDR3 bases are TGTGCCACCCGGGGGGGGCCGAAGGAGCAGTACTTC.